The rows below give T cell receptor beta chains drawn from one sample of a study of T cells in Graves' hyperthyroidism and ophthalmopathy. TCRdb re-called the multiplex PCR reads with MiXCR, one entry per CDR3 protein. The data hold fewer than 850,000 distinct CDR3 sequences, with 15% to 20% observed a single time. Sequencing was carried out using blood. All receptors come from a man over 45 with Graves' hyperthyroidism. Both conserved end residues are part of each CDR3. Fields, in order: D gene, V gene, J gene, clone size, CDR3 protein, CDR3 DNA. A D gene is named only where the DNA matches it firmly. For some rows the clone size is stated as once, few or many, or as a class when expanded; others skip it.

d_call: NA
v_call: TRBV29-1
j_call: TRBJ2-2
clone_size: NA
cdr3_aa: CSGQTGLGTGELFF
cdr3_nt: TGCAGCGGACAGACAGGCTTGGGCACCGGGGAGCTGTTTTTT

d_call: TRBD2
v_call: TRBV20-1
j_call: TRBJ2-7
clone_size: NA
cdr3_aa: CSANPSSGIWGYEQYF
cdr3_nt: TGCAGTGCTAACCCGTCTAGCGGGATATGGGGCTACGAGCAGTACTTC

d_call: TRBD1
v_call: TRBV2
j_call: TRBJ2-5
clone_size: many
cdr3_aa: CASTWEQGARETQYF
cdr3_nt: TGTGCCAGCACTTGGGAACAGGGGGCCCGGGAGACCCAGTACTTC

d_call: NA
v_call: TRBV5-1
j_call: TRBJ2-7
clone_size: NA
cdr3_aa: CASSLVDSTYEQYF
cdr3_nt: TGCGCCAGCAGCTTGGTAGACAGTACCTACGAGCAGTACTTC

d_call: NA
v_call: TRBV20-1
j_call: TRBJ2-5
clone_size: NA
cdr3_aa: CSARGPGGQETQYF
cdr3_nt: TGCAGTGCTAGAGGCCCGGGCGGTCAAGAGACCCAGTACTTC

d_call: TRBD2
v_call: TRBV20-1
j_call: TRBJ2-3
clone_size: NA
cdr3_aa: CSARKAGGLSDTQYF
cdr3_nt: TGCAGTGCTAGAAAAGCGGGAGGGCTATCAGATACGCAGTATTTT

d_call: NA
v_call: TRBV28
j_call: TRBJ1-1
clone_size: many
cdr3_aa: CASSYSTGSGPEAFF
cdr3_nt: TGTGCCAGCAGTTACTCCACAGGATCTGGGCCTGAAGCTTTCTTT

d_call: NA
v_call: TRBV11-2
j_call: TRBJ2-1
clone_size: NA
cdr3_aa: CASSLDHGSKGFF
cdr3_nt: TGTGCCAGCAGCTTAGATCACGGGTCAAAGGGGTTCTTC

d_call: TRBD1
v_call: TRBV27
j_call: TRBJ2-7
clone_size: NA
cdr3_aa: CASSLRTGGVYEQNF
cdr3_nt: TGTGCCAGCAGTTTAAGGACAGGGGGCGTCTACGAGCAGAACTTC

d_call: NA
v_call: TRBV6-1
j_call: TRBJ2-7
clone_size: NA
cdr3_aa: CASSNSGMIYEQYF
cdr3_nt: TGTGCCAGCAGTAATAGCGGAATGATCTACGAGCAGTACTTC

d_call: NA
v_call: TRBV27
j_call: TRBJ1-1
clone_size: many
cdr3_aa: CASSLWGWGTPDTYTEAFF
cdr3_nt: TGTGCCAGCAGTTTATGGGGCTGGGGGACACCGGATACCTACACTGAAGCTTTCTTT

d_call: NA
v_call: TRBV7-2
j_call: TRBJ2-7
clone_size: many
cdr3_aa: CASSPGRAAYEQYF
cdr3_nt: TGTGCCAGCAGCCCGGGGAGAGCGGCCTACGAGCAGTACTTC

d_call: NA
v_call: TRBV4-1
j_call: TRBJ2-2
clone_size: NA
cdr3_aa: CASSSRGGTNGELFF
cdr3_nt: TGCGCCAGCAGCTCCAGGGGGGGAACCAACGGGGAGCTGTTTTTT

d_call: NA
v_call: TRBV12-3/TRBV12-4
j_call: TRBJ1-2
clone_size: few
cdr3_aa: CASSSPPYLGYTF
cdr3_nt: TGTGCCAGCAGCTCCCCCCCTTACTTGGGCTACACCTTC